A selection of T cell receptor beta chains follows, all from one sample in a study of T cell changes during pregnancy in multiple sclerosis. TCRdb keeps only in-frame clones here, not all; method: immunoSEQ multiplex PCR. The repertoire holds approximately 40,000 clones, with 75% to 90% as singletons. The sequences come from CD8+ T cells from peripheral blood mononuclear cells, collected in the third trimester of pregnancy. These receptor sequences come from a female donor with multiple sclerosis, enrolled in a pregnancy study. Both conserved end residues are part of each CDR3. Fields, in order: D gene, J gene, V gene, CDR3 protein. A D gene is named only where the DNA matches it firmly.

- TRBJ2-1 TRBV6-6 CASTSDNEQFF
- TRBJ1-6 TRBV27 CASSSRSLSPLHF
TRBD2 TRBJ2-7 TRBV5-1 CASRPNLGGTYEQYF
- TRBJ2-7 TRBV6-1 CASRDRDSQLYEQYF
- TRBJ2-6 TRBV27 CASSSLTISGANVLTF
TRBD1 TRBJ1-2 TRBV10-3 CAISLTGTGNYGYTF
- TRBJ1-1 TRBV5-1 CASSLGAGGHTEAFF
- TRBJ1-4 TRBV6-5 CASTTGGETNEKLFF
- TRBJ2-5 TRBV27 CASSSYGQETQYF
- TRBJ1-2 TRBV9 CASSVEGVHGYTF
TRBD2 TRBJ2-5 TRBV6-5 CASSLLAGETQYF
- TRBJ1-1 TRBV19 CASSIEGAAPVTEAFF
- TRBJ2-1 TRBV30 CAWSAGDEQFF
TRBD2 TRBJ2-2 TRBV19 CASSMTSGGLTGELFF
- TRBJ2-5 TRBV7-9 CASSSMPSQETQYF
- TRBJ1-6 TRBV7-5 CVRSSRDRGPNRNSPLHF
- TRBJ2-7 TRBV7-9 CASSQAGAGYEQYF
- TRBJ1-1 TRBV30 CASDMGGIEAFF
- TRBJ2-6 TRBV25-1 CASSEWAGDSGANVLTF
TRBD1 TRBJ2-3 TRBV2 CASSRSRDRGTDTQYF
- TRBJ1-5 TRBV6-6 CASSSGFGQPQHF
- TRBJ1-1 TRBV19 CASSTTGLGLNTEAFF
- TRBJ1-2 TRBV25-1 CASSNGLLNGYTF
- TRBJ1-1 TRBV29-1 CSVEDGGSGGKSNTEAFF
TRBD1 TRBJ1-2 TRBV19 CAGYGTENGYTF
- TRBJ1-1 TRBV7-9 CASSEAGGMNTEAFF
TRBD2 TRBJ2-1 TRBV27 CASSLTSGSYNEQFF
- TRBJ1-5 TRBV4-1 CASSQDLILANQPQHF
- TRBJ2-7 TRBV10-1 CASSPVTGANSYEQYF
TRBD1 TRBJ1-4 TRBV13 CASSTYRGTATNEKLFF
- TRBJ2-2 TRBV7-9 CASSRPGNTGELFF
TRBD1 TRBJ2-7 TRBV7-8 CASSLDKTGTDYEQYF
- TRBJ2-7 TRBV1 CTSSQADSPSYEQYF
TRBD2 TRBJ2-5 TRBV7-9 CASGRTSEETQYF
TRBD2 TRBJ2-3 TRBV6-1 CASSVLGEGDTQYF
TRBD2 TRBJ2-3 TRBV7-8 CASSLAGEGNTQYF
- TRBJ2-7 TRBV4-1 CASSQQTGTGDEQYF
TRBD1 TRBJ1-3 TRBV27 CASSHRGPGNTIYF
TRBD2 TRBJ2-1 TRBV7-7 CASSPGTSGGSEQFF
TRBD2 TRBJ2-2 TRBV28 CASRNGRERTGELFF
TRBD2 TRBJ2-1 TRBV7-6 CASSFSGGADEQFF
TRBD1 TRBJ1-1 TRBV7-9 CASSLCRTGGICTEAFF
- TRBJ1-1 TRBV7-9 CASSFSYTEAFF
- TRBJ1-2 TRBV6-1 CASRAASNYGYTF
- TRBJ1-6 TRBV14 CASSQGATRGSPLHF
TRBD1 TRBJ2-2 TRBV13 CASSLQGVSDTGELFF
- TRBJ2-7 TRBV6-5 CASSYSSRSYEQYF
- TRBJ2-1 TRBV19 CASSISGRSYNEQFF
TRBD1 TRBJ2-7 TRBV27 CASKLIGTGYYEQYF
- TRBJ2-7 TRBV29-1 CSVEVRAYEQYF
- TRBJ1-5 TRBV19 CASSVQGSGQPQHF